These 30 T cell receptor beta chains were sequenced from one sample in a study of blood T cell repertoires in COVID-19. TCRdb's copy holds only in-frame clones and misses some; the assay was immunoSEQ multiplex PCR. The table lists about 260,000 clones, roughly 88% of them singletons. Source material: peripheral blood. The receptors here all came from a woman in her 70s with COVID-19, enrolled during active disease.

The gene calls are TRBV11-2 and TRBJ1-5; D perhaps matches TRBD1 (5 bases). Germline V gene data show CDR1 as SGHAT and CDR2 as FQNNGV. V was pared by 3 bases and J by 3 bases, with 9 bases between. This CDR3 comprises 14 residues. CDR3 loop: CASSFAGPNQPQHF. The CDR3 DNA sequence: TGTGCCAGCAGCTTTGCGGGGCCCAATCAGCCCCAGCATTTT.

The rearrangement joins TRBV19 to TRBJ2-1, with unresolved D. The V gene's germline CDR1 is LNHDA and CDR2 SQIVND (reference sequence). Trimming took 2 bases from V and 7 from J, leaving 18 bases between them. This CDR3 has 16 residues. The CDR3 DNA sequence: TGTGCCAGTAGTATAATTCGAGTAGGCCACAGAAATGAGCAGTTCTTC. Translation gives CASSIIRVGHRNEQFF. The full variable domain, with the rest looked up from reference TRBV19 and TRBJ2-1, is DGGITQSPKYLFRKEGQNVTLSCEQNLNHDAMYWYRQDPGQGLRLIYYSQIVNDFQKGDIAEGYSVSREKKESFPLTVTSAQKNPTAFYLCASSIIRVGHRNEQFFGPGTRLTVL.

To note about this clone: Other DNA sequences of this sample code for an identical CDR3. The CDR3 spells CAISESTGSYGYTF. CDR3 nucleotides: TGTGCCATCAGTGAGTCGACGGGGAGCTATGGCTACACCTTC. The chain is built from TRBV10-3 and TRBJ1-2; D gene ambiguous. From germline, CDR1 is ENHRY and CDR2 SYGVKD. V lost 0 bases and J lost 4, with 9 bases in between. The CDR3 is 14 amino acids.

This clone was counted a few times. The chain links TRBV7-8 to TRBJ2-7; a weak D match, TRBD2 (5 bases). The length of the CDR3 is 14 residues. Germline V CDR1 and CDR2: SGHVS, FQNEAQ. Trimming stripped 6 bases from V and 0 bases from J, with 12 bases between. CDR3 sequence reads: CASRGGQYSYEQYF. In DNA, the CDR3 is TGTGCCAGCAGAGGAGGCCAATACTCCTACGAGCAGTACTTC.

The V and J genes are TRBV30 and TRBJ1-4; TRBD1 is a possible D gene (5 bases). The CDR3 runs 16 residues. Germline V gene sequence: CDR1 GTSNPN, CDR2 SVGIG (reference sequence). Trimming removed 1 base at V and 0 bases at J, with 12 bases between. The CDR3 region has the DNA TGTGCCTGGAGTGGCGGCAGGGAAGCAACTAATGAAAAACTGTTTTTT. It is translated as CAWSGGREATNEKLFF.

The J gene is TRBJ1-5, the V gene TRBV19, with 11 bases aligning to TRBD1. The CDR3 has 13 residues. Germline assignment: CDR1 LNHDA and CDR2 SQIVND (reference sequence). With V trimmed by 8 bases and J by 6 bases, 3 bases remained unmatched. Written as DNA, the CDR3 is TGTGCCAGTGGGACAGGGGGTGCTCAGCCCCAGCATTTT. Protein product: CASGTGGAQPQHF.

This chain links TRBV5-1 with TRBJ1-2; possible D gene TRBD1, 6 bases. Germline CDR1 reads SGHRS; CDR2 reads YFSETQ. This CDR3 contains 14 residues. V lost 1 base to trimming and J lost 5 bases, with 12 bases between them. In nucleotides, the CDR3 is TGCGCCAGCAGCTTGCCCCAAGGGGGATATGGCTACACCTTC. This codes for CASSLPQGGYGYTF. Full variable domain (rest looked up from reference TRBV5-1 and TRBJ1-2): KAGVTQTPRYLIKTRGQQVTLSCSPISGHRSVSWYQQTPGQGLQFLFEYFSETQRNKGNFPGRFSGRQFSNSRSEMNVSTLELGDSALYLCASSLPQGGYGYTFGSGTRLTVV.

This clone showed up just once. This chain links TRBV6-1 with TRBJ1-5; 7 nucleotides match TRBD1. The trim removed 4 bases at V and 3 bases at J, leaving 9 bases unmatched. CDR1 MNHNS and CDR2 SASEGT come from the germline V gene. CDR3 length: 16 residues. DNA for the CDR3: TGTGCCAGCAGTGCAAGCGCTACAGGGGTCAATCAGCCCCAGCATTTT. The encoded protein is CASSASATGVNQPQHF.

The chain employs TRBV7-3 and TRBJ1-2, with 12 bases matching TRBD1. This CDR3 has 14 residues. Unmatched junction bases numbered 5, after V lost 5 bases and J lost 7 bases. CDR1 and CDR2 (germline): SGHTA, FQGTGA. The DNA for the CDR3 is TGTGCCAGCAGCGCGGGACAGGGGGCTTCTGGCTACACCTTC. Protein product: CASSAGQGASGYTF.

The gene calls are TRBV6-6 and TRBJ1-1; no firm D call. CDR3 size: 13 residues. Trimming took 7 bases from V and 5 from J, leaving 14 bases between them. Germline lookup yields CDR1 MNHNY and CDR2 SVGAGI (reference sequence). The CDR3 DNA reads TGTGCCAGCAAGTCAGACTCCTGGACTGAAGCTTTCTTT. Amino acids: CASKSDSWTEAFF.

The rearrangement uses TRBV6-6 and TRBJ2-7; tentative D call: TRBD1 (6 bases). Trimming removed 6 bases at V and 4 bases at J, with 16 bases between. The CDR3 is 14 amino acids. CDR1 and CDR2 from the germline V gene are MNHNY and SVGAGI (reference sequence). CDR3 bases: TGTGCCAGCAGAAACTCACAGGGAAAGTACGAGCAGTACTTC. It translates to CASRNSQGKYEQYF.

The gene calls are TRBV5-5 and TRBJ2-3, with 8 bases lining up with TRBD1. This CDR3 region has 13 residues. Germline V gene sequence: CDR1 SGHKS, CDR2 YYEKEE (reference sequence). The junction had 1 base not matched to a gene; V was cut back by 3 bases and J by 4 bases. CDR3 amino acids: CASSSTGADTQYF. The CDR3 DNA follows: TGTGCCAGCAGCTCGACAGGGGCAGATACGCAGTATTTT.

CDR3 region: CAISMSQANNNYGYTF. The CDR3 DNA follows: TGTGCCATCAGCATGTCACAGGCCAACAACAACTATGGCTACACCTTC. The gene calls are TRBV10-3 and TRBJ1-2; weak D call: TRBD1 (5 bases). V lost 6 bases and J lost 2, with 19 bases in between. Germline V gene sequence: CDR1 ENHRY, CDR2 SYGVKD. This CDR3 comprises 16 residues.

This chain links TRBV5-1 with TRBJ2-2; a weak D match, TRBD2 (5 bases). The germline gives CDR1 SGHRS, CDR2 YFSETQ. The CDR3 runs 14 residues. With 7 bases removed from V and 6 bases from J, the gap between germline ends came to 16 bases. The CDR3 region has the DNA TGCGCCAGCCACATCGGGGTTTCCGCCGGGGAGCTGTTTTTT. Protein sequence: CASHIGVSAGELFF.

CDR3 in amino acids: CAWSVVSGSEAFF. The DNA of the CDR3 is TGTGCCTGGAGTGTAGTTTCGGGGTCCGAAGCTTTCTTT. The rearrangement links TRBV30 to TRBJ1-1; no reliable D call. CDR1 and CDR2 (germline): GTSNPN, SVGIG (reference sequence). The length of the CDR3 is 13 residues. Trimming stripped 0 bases from V and 8 bases from J, with 13 bases between.

This rearrangement joins TRBV5-4 to TRBJ2-2; 7 bases match TRBD1. The CDR3 extends over 14 amino acids. J lost 8 bases, V lost 2 bases, and 6 bases had no gene match. Germline V gene lookup returns CDR1 SGHNT and CDR2 YYREEE (reference sequence). CDR3 region: CASSLRQGAGELFF. In DNA form, the CDR3 reads TGTGCCAGCAGCTTAAGACAGGGTGCAGGGGAGCTGTTTTTT.

The rearrangement joins TRBV7-2 to TRBJ2-3; 11 nucleotides align to TRBD2. The CDR3 is 16 amino acids. The J segment lost 4 bases and the V segment lost 3 bases, leaving 6 bases of the junction unmatched. Germline CDR1 is SGHTA and CDR2 is FQGNSA. The CDR3 sequence: CASSFSSGRAADTQYF. CDR3 in DNA: TGTGCCAGCAGCTTTAGTAGCGGGAGGGCGGCAGATACGCAGTATTTT. The entire variable domain, with the rest obtained from reference TRBV7-2 and TRBJ2-3, is as follows: GAGVSQSPSNKVTEKGKDVELRCDPISGHTALYWYRQSLGQGLEFLIYFQGNSAPDKSGLPSDRFSAERTGGSVSTLTIQRTQQEDSAVYLCASSFSSGRAADTQYFGPGTRLTVL.

The chain combines TRBV11-2 with TRBJ1-1; 10 positions match TRBD1. The J segment lost 3 bases and the V segment lost 7 bases, leaving 8 bases of the junction unmatched. Germline CDR1 and CDR2: SGHAT and FQNNGV. The length of the CDR3 is 15 residues. CDR3 residues: CASTPTGTGDTEAFF. The CDR3 DNA reads TGTGCCAGCACCCCGACCGGGACAGGGGACACTGAAGCTTTCTTT.

The chain couples TRBV28 to TRBJ1-6, with TRBD1 identical over 7 bases. This CDR3 is 13 amino acids long. V shed 8 bases, J shed 5 bases, and the junction held 3 bases outside the gene matches. Germline V lookup: CDR1 MDHEN, CDR2 SYDVKM. Here the CDR3 DNA reads TGTGCCAGCCTACAGGGGAATAATTCACCCCTCCACTTT. Translating it yields CASLQGNNSPLHF.

The chain has TRBV4-1 and TRBJ1-3; no firm D call. Germline CDR1 and CDR2: MGHRA and YSYEKL. The germline V and J ends were trimmed by 4 bases and 2 bases, with 12 bases remaining between them. This CDR3 is built from 15 residues. CDR3 in amino acids: CASSLNPVAGNTIYF. In DNA form, the CDR3 reads TGCGCCAGCAGCCTAAATCCAGTGGCTGGAAACACCATATATTTT.

The chain employs TRBV7-3 and TRBJ2-5; 7 bases are a match to TRBD1. The CDR3 is 15 residues long. Germline CDR1 SGHTA, CDR2 FQGTGA. V gave up 0 bases and J gave up 5 bases; unmatched junction bases: 6. For the CDR3, the DNA is TGTGCCAGCAGCTTAACCCCGGGACAGTTGGAGACCCAGTACTTC. Protein: CASSLTPGQLETQYF.

This clone came up once. The V gene is TRBV30, the J gene TRBJ1-5, with D possibly being TRBD1 (6 bases). The CDR3 spans 13 residues. Germline V gene data show CDR1 as GTSNPN and CDR2 as SVGIG (reference sequence). V lost 4 bases to trimming and J lost 4 bases, with 11 bases between them. The CDR3 is CAWTNGQNQPQHF. The CDR3, as DNA: TGTGCCTGGACCAACGGACAGAATCAGCCCCAGCATTTT.

The V and J genes are TRBV7-2 and TRBJ2-7; no clear D gene. V lost 0 bases and J 3 bases, leaving 6 bases between the germline ends. The CDR3 spans 13 residues. Per germline, CDR1 SGHTA and CDR2 FQGNSA. This chain's CDR3 is CASSLARGYEQYF. The DNA of the CDR3 is TGTGCCAGCAGCTTAGCGCGTGGCTACGAGCAGTACTTC.

This clone was recorded once. The gene calls are TRBV5-1 and TRBJ2-1; TRBD2 might be the D (6 bases). There are 17 residues in the CDR3. CDR1 SGHRS and CDR2 YFSETQ come from the germline V gene. Deletions cut 4 bases from V and 7 bases from J, with 24 bases between. The CDR3 region has the DNA TGCGCCAGCAGCAAAGGGACCGGGAGCCCCCCAAGGAATGAGCAGTTCTTC. Its protein is CASSKGTGSPPRNEQFF.

The table lists this clone with a count of one. The chain combines TRBV7-2 with TRBJ2-5, with D maybe TRBD1 (7 bases). Germline CDR1 is SGHTA and CDR2 is FQGNSA. CDR3 size: 14 residues. V was clipped by 3 bases and J by 4 bases, with 12 bases between them. The CDR3 DNA follows: TGTGCCAGCAGCTTCCAGGGGGGTTCAGAGACCCAGTACTTC. Protein: CASSFQGGSETQYF. The whole variable domain, filled in from reference TRBV7-2 and TRBJ2-5, reads GAGVSQSPSNKVTEKGKDVELRCDPISGHTALYWYRQSLGQGLEFLIYFQGNSAPDKSGLPSDRFSAERTGGSVSTLTIQRTQQEDSAVYLCASSFQGGSETQYFGPGTRLLVL.

This sequence joins TRBV5-4 and TRBJ1-1; D might be TRBD1 (6 bases). Trimming cost V 4 bases and J 8 bases, with 15 bases left between them. The CDR3 length is 13 residues. Germline V CDR1 and CDR2: SGHNT, YYREEE (reference sequence). The CDR3 loop is CASSRGGLEEAFF. The CDR3 nucleotides are TGTGCCAGCAGCCGTGGGGGCTTAGAAGAAGCTTTCTTT.

This clone turned up a few times. The chain couples TRBV5-1 to TRBJ2-3; 8 bases line up with TRBD1. The V gene end was trimmed by 4 bases and the J gene end by 4 bases; junction bases not matched to a gene: 8. CDR1 and CDR2 from the germline V gene are SGHRS and YFSETQ. The CDR3 is 15 residues long. The CDR3 nucleotides are TGCGCCAGCAGCAGAGGACAGGGTACGGCAGATACGCAGTATTTT. Its protein is CASSRGQGTADTQYF.

In DNA form, the CDR3 reads TGTGCCAGCAGCCAAGACCTATCCCGGGGGGAAAAACTGTTTTTT. Protein: CASSQDLSRGEKLFF. V gene TRBV4-2 combines with J gene TRBJ1-4; tentatively, D is TRBD1 (5 bases). The CDR3 is made up of 15 amino acids. The V end lost 0 bases, the J end lost 8 bases, and 13 bases lay between the germline ends. Germline CDR1 and CDR2: LGHNA and YNFKEQ.

The rearrangement joins TRBV6-6 to TRBJ2-7; tentative D call: TRBD1 (5 bases). The length of the CDR3 is 15 residues. Germline V gene sequence: CDR1 MNHNY, CDR2 SVGAGI (reference sequence). With 10 bases removed from V and 1 base from J, the gap between germline ends came to 20 bases. CDR3 protein: CATDQKGLRSYEQYF. The CDR3 coding sequence is TGTGCCACCGATCAGAAGGGGCTTAGATCCTACGAGCAGTACTTC.

The V gene is TRBV7-9, the J gene TRBJ1-6, with 8 bases aligning to TRBD1. This CDR3 comprises 14 residues. Looked up from germline, CDR1 is SEHNR and CDR2 is FQNEAQ (reference sequence). V dropped 5 bases and J dropped 5; count of bases not matched to a gene: 2. This chain's CDR3 is CASSPTGDNSPLHF. The CDR3 DNA sequence: TGTGCCAGCAGCCCGACAGGGGATAATTCACCCCTCCACTTT.